The rows below give T cell receptor beta chains drawn from one sample of a study of blood T cell repertoires in COVID-19. Method: immunoSEQ multiplex PCR; TCRdb's copy keeps in-frame clones and lacks some. The table has some 150,000 clones, roughly 84% seen once. Input material: peripheral blood. The receptors originated from a human donor in a cohort sampled during active COVID-19. CDR3s include the opening cysteine and the closing phenylalanine or tryptophan. D genes are given only for firm matches. Clone sizes are given selectively: once, few, many, or a class where the clone is expanded.

J gene,V gene,D gene,clone size,CDR3 protein,CDR3 DNA
TRBJ1-4,TRBV10-2,NA,NA,CASTPEGYGELFF,TGCGCCAGCACCCCGGAGGGCTATGGGGAACTGTTTTTT
TRBJ1-2,TRBV7-9,NA,NA,CASSLGPGNYGYTF,TGTGCCAGCAGCTTAGGGCCGGGAAACTATGGCTACACCTTC
TRBJ1-1,TRBV6-5,NA,NA,CASGARWDTEAFF,TGTGCCAGCGGAGCACGGTGGGACACTGAAGCTTTCTTT
TRBJ2-5,TRBV5-4,TRBD1,once,CASSLSGQFQETQYF,TGTGCCAGCAGCTTATCGGGACAGTTTCAAGAGACCCAGTACTTC
TRBJ2-2,TRBV28,TRBD2,NA,CASSQLAGGSNTGELFF,TGTGCCAGCAGCCAGCTAGCGGGGGGATCCAACACCGGGGAGCTGTTTTTT
TRBJ2-7,TRBV30,TRBD2,NA,CAWSPGLAGAYEQYF,TGTGCCTGGAGTCCCGGACTAGCGGGGGCTTACGAGCAGTACTTC
TRBJ1-2,TRBV19,NA,NA,CASSTLKTELLGYTF,TGTGCCAGTAGCACCTTAAAGACTGAGCTCCTGGGCTACACCTTC
TRBJ1-5,TRBV30,NA,NA,CAWGRGFDSNQPQHF,TGTGCCTGGGGGAGAGGGTTTGATAGCAATCAGCCCCAGCATTTT
TRBJ2-1,TRBV30,TRBD2,NA,CAWTKRGGYNEQFF,TGTGCCTGGACTAAGCGGGGGGGTTACAATGAGCAGTTCTTC
TRBJ2-3,TRBV24-1,TRBD2,NA,CATSETSLAGGRTDTQYF,TGTGCCACCAGTGAAACGTCACTAGCGGGGGGCCGCACAGATACGCAGTATTTT
TRBJ1-4,TRBV4-2,TRBD1,NA,CASSPRGQANEKLFF,TGTGCCAGCAGCCCAAGGGGGCAGGCTAATGAAAAACTGTTTTTT